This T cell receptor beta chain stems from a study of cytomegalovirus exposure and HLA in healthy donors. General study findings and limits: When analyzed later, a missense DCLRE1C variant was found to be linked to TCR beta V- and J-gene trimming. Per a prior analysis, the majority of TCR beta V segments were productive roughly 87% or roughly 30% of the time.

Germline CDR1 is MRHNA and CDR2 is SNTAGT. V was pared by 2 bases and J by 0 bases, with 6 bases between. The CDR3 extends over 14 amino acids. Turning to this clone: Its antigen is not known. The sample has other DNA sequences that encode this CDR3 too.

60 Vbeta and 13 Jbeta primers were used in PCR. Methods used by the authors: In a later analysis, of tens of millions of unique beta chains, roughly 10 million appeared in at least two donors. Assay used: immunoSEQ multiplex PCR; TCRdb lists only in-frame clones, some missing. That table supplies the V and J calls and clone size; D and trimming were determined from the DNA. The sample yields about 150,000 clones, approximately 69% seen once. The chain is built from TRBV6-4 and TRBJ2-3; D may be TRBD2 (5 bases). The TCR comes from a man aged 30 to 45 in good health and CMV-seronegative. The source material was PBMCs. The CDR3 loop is CASSDRGSTDTQYF. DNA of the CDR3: TGTGCCAGCAGTGACCGAGGGAGCACAGATACGCAGTATTTT.